This T cell receptor beta chain came from a study of blood T cell repertoires in COVID-19. Across the study: Researchers got acute and convalescent COVID-19 samples from the United States, Italy and Spain. Sources were T cells, B-cell-depleted T cells, or PBMCs; the material itself was cDNA or gDNA.

This CDR3 spans 13 amino acids. With 3 bases removed from V and 6 bases from J, the gap between germline ends came to 12 bases. This clone was seen more than once but under ten times. In the authors' methods: Reference gene primers were amplified, and this amplification served to estimate nucleated cell counts. Repertoires were generated with immunoSEQ multiplex PCR, while TCRdb's copy carries only in-frame clones and drops some. That table gives V, J and clone size, and the DNA gave D and trimming. The table shows a few hundred thousand clones, with around 90% occurring only once. The source of this sequence is a man aged 55 to 69 who had recovered from COVID-19. The sequenced sample was peripheral blood. The J gene is TRBJ2-7, the V gene TRBV12-3 or TRBV12-4; tentatively, D is TRBD1 (5 bases). The CDR3 DNA reads as TGTGCCAGCAGTTTGGAAGGGGTTGGCGAGCAGTACTTC. This translates into CASSLEGVGEQYF.